Below, 3 T cell receptor beta chains from the same sample are listed, as sequenced in a study of cytomegalovirus exposure and HLA in healthy donors. PCR amplification relied on 60 Vbeta primers (plus 13 Jbeta primers). Sequencing used immunoSEQ multiplex PCR; TCRdb keeps in-frame clones, though not all of them. The profile covers approximately 160,000 clones, with 84% appearing a single time and 0.35% to 0.4% taken by the ten largest. The sequenced material came from PBMCs. The receptors derive from a boy aged 2-9 years in good health and CMV-seronegative.

CDR3 bases: TGTGCCAGCAGTTTAGGGACAGGGGGGAATGAGCAGTTCTTC. Encoded protein: CASSLGTGGNEQFF. The chain joins TRBV27 to TRBJ2-1, with 11 nucleotides matching TRBD1. Trimming at V came to 2 bases and at J to 7 bases, leaving 1 base not matched to a gene. This CDR3 is 14 amino acids long. Germline CDR1 reads MNHEY; CDR2 reads SMNVEV (reference sequence).

CDR3 protein: CAWSVWDTSYEQYF. The DNA for the CDR3 is TGTGCCTGGAGTGTTTGGGACACCTCCTACGAGCAGTACTTC. V usage is TRBV30 and J usage is TRBJ2-5, with a tentative D call TRBD1 (6 bases). The J call may be faulty, since TRBJ2-7 better matches the DNA end. This CDR3 spans 14 amino acids. The V gene's germline CDR1 is GTSNPN and CDR2 SVGIG (reference sequence).

The rearrangement links TRBV4-1 to TRBJ2-5; a possible D gene is TRBD2 (6 bases). Between the trimmed V and J ends, which lost 4 bases and 5 bases, there was a span of 20 bases. CDR1 MGHRA and CDR2 YSYEKL come from the germline V gene. The CDR3 runs 16 residues. CDR3 bases: TGCGCCAGCAGCCGCGTGGGACTGTTGGGCAAGGAGACCCAGTACTTC. Protein sequence: CASSRVGLLGKETQYF.